What follows describes a single T cell receptor beta chain. Antigen specificity is unknown. Using immunoSEQ multiplex PCR, the repertoire was profiled, and TCRdb retains in-frame clones only, with some absent. The sample lists some 2,400,000 clones; approximately 96% were seen once. Those who donated were healthy HIV-negative adults, with no recent acute infections or vaccinations reported. Only Caucasian adults living in Nashville, Tennessee served as donors. The length of the CDR3 is 13 residues. V was pared by 4 bases and J by 3 bases, with 10 bases between. Per the germline V gene, CDR1 is SEHNR and CDR2 is FQNEAQ (reference sequence). This specimen comes from a study of shared clonotypes between healthy human individuals. Points from the study as a whole: The sampled material consisted only of blood, and tissue repertoires are likely to differ.

Sequencing was done on a sample of naive CD4+ T cells sorted from blood. Subset noted: CD45RA+ positively selected. V gene TRBV7-9 combines with J gene TRBJ2-7; tentative D call: TRBD2 (6 bases). The TCR originated in a man aged 18 to 30 in good health. This chain's CDR3 is CASSSRDRYEQYF. In nucleotides, the CDR3 is TGTGCCAGCAGCTCGCGGGACCGCTACGAGCAGTACTTC.